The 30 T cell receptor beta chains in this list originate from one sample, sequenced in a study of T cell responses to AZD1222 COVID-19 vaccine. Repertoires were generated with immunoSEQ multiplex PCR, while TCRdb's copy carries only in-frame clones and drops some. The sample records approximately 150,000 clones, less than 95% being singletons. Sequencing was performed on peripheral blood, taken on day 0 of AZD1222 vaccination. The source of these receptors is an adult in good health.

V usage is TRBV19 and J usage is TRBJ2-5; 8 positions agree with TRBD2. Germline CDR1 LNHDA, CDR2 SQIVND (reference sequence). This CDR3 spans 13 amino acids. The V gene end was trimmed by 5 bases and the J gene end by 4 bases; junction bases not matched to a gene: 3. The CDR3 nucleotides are TGTGCCAGTAGTGGTACTAGCGGAGAGACCCAGTACTTC. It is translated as CASSGTSGETQYF.

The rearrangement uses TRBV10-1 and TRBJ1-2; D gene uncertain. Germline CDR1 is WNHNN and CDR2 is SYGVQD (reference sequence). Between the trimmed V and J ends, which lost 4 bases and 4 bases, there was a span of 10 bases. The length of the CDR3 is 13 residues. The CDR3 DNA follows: TGCGCCAGCAGTGCGGGGTTACTCTATGGCTACACCTTC. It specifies CASSAGLLYGYTF.

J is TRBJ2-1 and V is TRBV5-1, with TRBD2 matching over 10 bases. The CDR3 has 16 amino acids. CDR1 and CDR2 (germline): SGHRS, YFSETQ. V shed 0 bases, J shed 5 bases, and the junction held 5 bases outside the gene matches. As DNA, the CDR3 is TGCGCCAGCAGCTTGGGGGGACTAGCGATCGACAATGAGCAGTTCTTC. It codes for CASSLGGLAIDNEQFF.

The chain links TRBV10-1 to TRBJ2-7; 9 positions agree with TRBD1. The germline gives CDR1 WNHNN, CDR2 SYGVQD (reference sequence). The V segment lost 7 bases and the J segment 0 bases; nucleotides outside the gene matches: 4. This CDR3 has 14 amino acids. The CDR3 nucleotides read TGCGCCAGCAAAGGGACAGGGAACTCCTACGAGCAGTACTTC. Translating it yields CASKGTGNSYEQYF.

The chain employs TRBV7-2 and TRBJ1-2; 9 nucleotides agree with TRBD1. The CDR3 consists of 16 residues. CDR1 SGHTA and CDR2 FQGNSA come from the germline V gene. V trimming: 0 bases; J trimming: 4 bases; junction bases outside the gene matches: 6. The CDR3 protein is CASSLAVGQGFYGYTF. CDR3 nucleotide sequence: TGTGCCAGCAGCTTAGCTGTGGGACAGGGATTCTATGGCTACACCTTC.

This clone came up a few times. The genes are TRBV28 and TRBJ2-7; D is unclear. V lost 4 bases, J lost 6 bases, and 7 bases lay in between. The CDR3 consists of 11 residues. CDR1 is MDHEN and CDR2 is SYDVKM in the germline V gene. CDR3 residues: CASSSLPEQYF. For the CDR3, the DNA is TGTGCCAGCAGTTCCCTCCCCGAGCAGTACTTC.

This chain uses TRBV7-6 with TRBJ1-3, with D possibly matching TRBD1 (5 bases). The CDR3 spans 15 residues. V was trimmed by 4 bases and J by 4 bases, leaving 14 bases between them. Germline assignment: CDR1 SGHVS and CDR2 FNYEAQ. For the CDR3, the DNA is TGTGCCAGCAGCTCCCCGCGGGCAGGGGGAAACACCATATATTTT. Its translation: CASSSPRAGGNTIYF.

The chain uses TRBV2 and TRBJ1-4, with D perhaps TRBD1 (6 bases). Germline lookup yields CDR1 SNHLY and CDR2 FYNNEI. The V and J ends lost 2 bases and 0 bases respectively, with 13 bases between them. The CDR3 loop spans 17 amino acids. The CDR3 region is CASSEPGQAPTNEKLFF. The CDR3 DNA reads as TGTGCCAGCAGTGAACCGGGACAAGCACCAACTAATGAAAAACTGTTTTTT.

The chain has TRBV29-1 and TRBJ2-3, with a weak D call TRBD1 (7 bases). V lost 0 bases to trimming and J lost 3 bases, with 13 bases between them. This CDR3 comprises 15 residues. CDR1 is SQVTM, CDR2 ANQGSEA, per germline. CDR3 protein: CSVEDGGGATDTQYF. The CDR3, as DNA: TGCAGCGTTGAAGACGGAGGGGGCGCAACAGATACGCAGTATTTT.

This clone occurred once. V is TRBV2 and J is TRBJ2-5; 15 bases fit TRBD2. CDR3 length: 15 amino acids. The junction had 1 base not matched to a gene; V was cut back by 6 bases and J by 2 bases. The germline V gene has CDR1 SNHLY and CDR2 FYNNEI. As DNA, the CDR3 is TGTGCCAGCAGAGGACTAGCGGGGGGGCAAGAGACCCAGTACTTC. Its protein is CASRGLAGGQETQYF. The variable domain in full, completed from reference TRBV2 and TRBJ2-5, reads EPEVTQTPSHQVTQMGQEVILRCVPISNHLYFYWYRQILGQKVEFLVSFYNNEISEKSEIFDDQFSVERPDGSNFTLKIRSTKLEDSAMYFCASRGLAGGQETQYFGPGTRLLVL.

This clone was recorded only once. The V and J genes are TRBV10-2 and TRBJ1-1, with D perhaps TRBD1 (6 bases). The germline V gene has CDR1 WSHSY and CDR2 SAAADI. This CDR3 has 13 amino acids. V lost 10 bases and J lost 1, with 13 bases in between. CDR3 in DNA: TGCGCCACCAGCGGACAGACGAACACTGAAGCTTTCTTT. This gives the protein CATSGQTNTEAFF.

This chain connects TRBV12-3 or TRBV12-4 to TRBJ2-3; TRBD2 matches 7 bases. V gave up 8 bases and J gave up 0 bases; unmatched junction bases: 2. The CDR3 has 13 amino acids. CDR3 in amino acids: CASGGESTDTQYF. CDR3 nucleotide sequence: TGTGCCAGCGGGGGGGAGAGCACAGATACGCAGTATTTT.

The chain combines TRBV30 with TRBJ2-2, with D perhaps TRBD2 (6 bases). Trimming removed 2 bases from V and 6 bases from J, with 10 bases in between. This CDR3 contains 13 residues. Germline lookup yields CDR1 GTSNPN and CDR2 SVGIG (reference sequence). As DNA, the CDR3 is TGTGCCTGGAGTTACGGGAGAGCCGGGGAGCTGTTTTTT. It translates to CAWSYGRAGELFF.

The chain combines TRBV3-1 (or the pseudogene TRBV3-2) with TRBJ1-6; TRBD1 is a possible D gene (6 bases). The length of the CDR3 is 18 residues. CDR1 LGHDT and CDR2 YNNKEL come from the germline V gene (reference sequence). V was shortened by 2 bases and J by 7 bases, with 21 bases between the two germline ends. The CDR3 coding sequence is TGTGCCAGCAGCCAAATACAGGGTTCCGCACTTCTGAATTCACCCCTCCACTTT. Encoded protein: CASSQIQGSALLNSPLHF.

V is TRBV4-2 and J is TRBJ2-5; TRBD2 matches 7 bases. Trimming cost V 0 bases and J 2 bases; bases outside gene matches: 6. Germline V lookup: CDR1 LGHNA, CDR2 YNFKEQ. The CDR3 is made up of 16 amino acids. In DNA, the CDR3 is TGTGCCAGCAGCCAAGAATTTGGAGCGGGGCAAGAGACCCAGTACTTC. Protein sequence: CASSQEFGAGQETQYF.

CDR3 sequence: CASRVAGENTEAFF. The CDR3 DNA reads as TGTGCCAGCAGGGTGGCGGGGGAGAACACTGAAGCTTTCTTT. The chain uses TRBV6-5 and TRBJ1-1; D perhaps matches TRBD1 (5 bases). The CDR3 is 14 amino acids. V shed 6 bases and J shed 1 base, with 12 bases lying between them. In germline, CDR1 is MNHEY, CDR2 SVGAGI.

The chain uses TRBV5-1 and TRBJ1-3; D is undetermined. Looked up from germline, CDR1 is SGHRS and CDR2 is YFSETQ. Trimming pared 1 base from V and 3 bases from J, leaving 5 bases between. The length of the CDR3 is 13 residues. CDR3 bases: TGCGCCAGCAGCTTGCAAGGTGGAAACACCATATATTTT. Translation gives CASSLQGGNTIYF.

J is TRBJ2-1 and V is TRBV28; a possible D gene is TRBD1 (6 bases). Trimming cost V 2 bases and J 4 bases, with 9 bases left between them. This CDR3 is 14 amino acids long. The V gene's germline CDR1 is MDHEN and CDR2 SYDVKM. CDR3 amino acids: CASSLRGGYNEQFF. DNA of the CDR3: TGTGCCAGCAGTTTACGAGGGGGATACAATGAGCAGTTCTTC.

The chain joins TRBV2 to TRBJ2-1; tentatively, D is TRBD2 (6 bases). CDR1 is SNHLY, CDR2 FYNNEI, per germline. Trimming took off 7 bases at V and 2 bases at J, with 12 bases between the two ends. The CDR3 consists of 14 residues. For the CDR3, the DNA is TGTGCCAGCACCAACGGACTAACCTACAATGAGCAGTTCTTC. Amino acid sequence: CASTNGLTYNEQFF. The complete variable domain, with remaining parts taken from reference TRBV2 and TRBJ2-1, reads EPEVTQTPSHQVTQMGQEVILRCVPISNHLYFYWYRQILGQKVEFLVSFYNNEISEKSEIFDDQFSVERPDGSNFTLKIRSTKLEDSAMYFCASTNGLTYNEQFFGPGTRLTVL.

CDR3 sequence (DNA): TGTGCCAGCGCTTTAGCGGGAGGCACCTACGAGCAGTACTTC. Encoded protein: CASALAGGTYEQYF. The rearrangement links TRBV19 to TRBJ2-7, with 10 positions matching TRBD2. The CDR3 runs 14 residues. Germline assignment: CDR1 LNHDA and CDR2 SQIVND (reference sequence). Trimming took 9 bases from V and 2 from J; bases not matched to a gene: 7.

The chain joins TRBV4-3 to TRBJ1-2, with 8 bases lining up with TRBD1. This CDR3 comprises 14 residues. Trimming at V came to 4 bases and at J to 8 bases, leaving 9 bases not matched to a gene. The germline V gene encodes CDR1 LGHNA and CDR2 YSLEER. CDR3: CASSRADRGGGYTF. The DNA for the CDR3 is TGCGCCAGCAGCCGCGCCGACAGGGGAGGCGGCTACACCTTC.

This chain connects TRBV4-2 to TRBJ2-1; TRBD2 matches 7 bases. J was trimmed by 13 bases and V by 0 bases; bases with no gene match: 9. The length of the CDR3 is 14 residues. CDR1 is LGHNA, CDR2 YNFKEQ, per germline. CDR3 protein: CASSQEVGAGPQFF. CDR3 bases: TGTGCCAGCAGCCAAGAAGTTGGAGCGGGACCCCAGTTCTTC.

The CDR3 reads CASSPWSTVSANEKLFF. CDR3 nucleotides: TGTGCCAGCTCACCGTGGTCGACGGTCTCGGCTAATGAAAAACTGTTTTTT. The chain recombines TRBV18 with TRBJ1-4; D is unclear. This CDR3 spans 17 amino acids. Trimming cost V 3 bases and J 3 bases, with 17 bases left between them. Germline V gene data show CDR1 as KGHSH and CDR2 as LQKENI.

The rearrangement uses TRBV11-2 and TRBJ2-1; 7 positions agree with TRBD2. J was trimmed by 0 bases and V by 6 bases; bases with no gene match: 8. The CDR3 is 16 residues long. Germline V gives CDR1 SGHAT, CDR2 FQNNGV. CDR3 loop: CASSPPLAASYNEQFF. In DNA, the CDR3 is TGTGCCAGCAGTCCCCCTCTAGCGGCCTCCTACAATGAGCAGTTCTTC.

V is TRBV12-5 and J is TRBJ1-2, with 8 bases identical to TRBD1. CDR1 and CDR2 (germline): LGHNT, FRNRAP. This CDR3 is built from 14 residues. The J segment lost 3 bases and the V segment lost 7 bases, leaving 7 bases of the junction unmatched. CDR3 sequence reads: CASDPDRADYGYTF. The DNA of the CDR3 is TGTGCTAGTGACCCGGACAGGGCGGACTATGGCTACACCTTC.

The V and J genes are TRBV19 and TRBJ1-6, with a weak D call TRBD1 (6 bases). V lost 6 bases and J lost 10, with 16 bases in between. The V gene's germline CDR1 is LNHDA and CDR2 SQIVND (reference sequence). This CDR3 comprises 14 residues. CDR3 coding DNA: TGTGCCAGTAGCGAACAGGGTTCGGGGTCACCCCTCCACTTT. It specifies CASSEQGSGSPLHF.

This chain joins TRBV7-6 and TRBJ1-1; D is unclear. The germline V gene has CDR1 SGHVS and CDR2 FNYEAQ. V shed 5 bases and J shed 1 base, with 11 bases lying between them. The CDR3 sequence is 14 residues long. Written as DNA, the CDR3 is TGTGCCAGCAGCCGATCCGACGGGAACACTGAAGCTTTCTTT. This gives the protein CASSRSDGNTEAFF.

In DNA, the CDR3 is TGTGCCAGCAGCCGAGGGGTGGATCAGCCCCAGCATTTT. It yields the protein CASSRGVDQPQHF. The chain has TRBV5-4 and TRBJ1-5; TRBD1 might be the D (5 bases). CDR3 length equals 13 residues. The V end lost 4 bases, the J end lost 5 bases, and 10 bases lay between the germline ends. CDR1 SGHNT and CDR2 YYREEE come from the germline V gene (reference sequence).

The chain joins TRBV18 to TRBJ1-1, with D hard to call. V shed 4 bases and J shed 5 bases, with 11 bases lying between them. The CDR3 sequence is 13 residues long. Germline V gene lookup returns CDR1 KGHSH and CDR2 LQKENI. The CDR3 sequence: CASSLSTDTEAFF. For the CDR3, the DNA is TGTGCCAGCTCACTTAGTACTGATACTGAAGCTTTCTTT.

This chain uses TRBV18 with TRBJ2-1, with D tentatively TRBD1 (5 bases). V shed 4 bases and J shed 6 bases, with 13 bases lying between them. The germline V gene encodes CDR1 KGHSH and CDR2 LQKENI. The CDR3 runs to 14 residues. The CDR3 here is CASSQDTAFNEQFF. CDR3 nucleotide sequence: TGTGCCAGCTCACAGGACACAGCCTTCAATGAGCAGTTCTTC.